The T cell receptor (beta chain) described here comes from a study of T cells after yellow fever vaccination. The overall study: The SMART-Seq v4 Ultra Low Input method served to prepare the low-cell-number fractions. Notes on the study in general: Though it reached lower strength, the secondary response hit its peak faster, day 5 versus 15.

As regards this clonotype: Its antigen is currently unknown.

The ends lost 7 bases at V and 4 bases at J; junction bases unmatched: 13. Germline assignment: CDR1 DFQATT and CDR2 SNEGSKA (reference sequence). The CDR3 covers 16 residues. Researchers made TCR cDNA using 5'RACE template switching, and this step added a universal primer site and UMIs. One entry per CDR3 protein results from TCRdb running MiXCR on the 5' RACE reads. This sample carries some 550,000 distinct CDR3 sequences, 15% to 20% of them seen once, and the ten largest clones take roughly 13%. The chain links TRBV20-1 to TRBJ2-5; 12 nucleotides line up with TRBD1. Sequencing was performed on PBMCs, taken 15 days after the yellow fever booster vaccination. This TCR was recovered from a man between 25 and 39 years old who received the YFV17D yellow fever vaccine. Written as DNA, the CDR3 is TGCAGTGGAGCTTGGCCCGGGACAGGGGGCGGAGAGACCCAGTACTTC. Its protein is CSGAWPGTGGGETQYF.